Listed here is a single TCR beta chain. Germline V gene sequence: CDR1 MDHEN, CDR2 SYDVKM. The CDR3 loop spans 15 amino acids. V shed 6 bases, J shed 0 bases, and the junction held 5 bases outside the gene matches. The data derive from a study of cytomegalovirus exposure and HLA in healthy donors. Produced via immunoSEQ multiplex PCR; TCRdb's table is partial and in-frame only. The sample includes 330,000 or so clones, about nine tenths of them seen just once. Sample: PBMCs. The J gene is TRBJ1-5, the V gene TRBV28; 7 bases line up with TRBD1. The origin of this receptor is a woman aged 18-29 years in good health and CMV-seronegative. The CDR3 sequence is CASRLGQDSNQPQHF. The CDR3 coding sequence is TGTGCCAGCAGACTAGGACAGGATAGCAATCAGCCCCAGCATTTT.